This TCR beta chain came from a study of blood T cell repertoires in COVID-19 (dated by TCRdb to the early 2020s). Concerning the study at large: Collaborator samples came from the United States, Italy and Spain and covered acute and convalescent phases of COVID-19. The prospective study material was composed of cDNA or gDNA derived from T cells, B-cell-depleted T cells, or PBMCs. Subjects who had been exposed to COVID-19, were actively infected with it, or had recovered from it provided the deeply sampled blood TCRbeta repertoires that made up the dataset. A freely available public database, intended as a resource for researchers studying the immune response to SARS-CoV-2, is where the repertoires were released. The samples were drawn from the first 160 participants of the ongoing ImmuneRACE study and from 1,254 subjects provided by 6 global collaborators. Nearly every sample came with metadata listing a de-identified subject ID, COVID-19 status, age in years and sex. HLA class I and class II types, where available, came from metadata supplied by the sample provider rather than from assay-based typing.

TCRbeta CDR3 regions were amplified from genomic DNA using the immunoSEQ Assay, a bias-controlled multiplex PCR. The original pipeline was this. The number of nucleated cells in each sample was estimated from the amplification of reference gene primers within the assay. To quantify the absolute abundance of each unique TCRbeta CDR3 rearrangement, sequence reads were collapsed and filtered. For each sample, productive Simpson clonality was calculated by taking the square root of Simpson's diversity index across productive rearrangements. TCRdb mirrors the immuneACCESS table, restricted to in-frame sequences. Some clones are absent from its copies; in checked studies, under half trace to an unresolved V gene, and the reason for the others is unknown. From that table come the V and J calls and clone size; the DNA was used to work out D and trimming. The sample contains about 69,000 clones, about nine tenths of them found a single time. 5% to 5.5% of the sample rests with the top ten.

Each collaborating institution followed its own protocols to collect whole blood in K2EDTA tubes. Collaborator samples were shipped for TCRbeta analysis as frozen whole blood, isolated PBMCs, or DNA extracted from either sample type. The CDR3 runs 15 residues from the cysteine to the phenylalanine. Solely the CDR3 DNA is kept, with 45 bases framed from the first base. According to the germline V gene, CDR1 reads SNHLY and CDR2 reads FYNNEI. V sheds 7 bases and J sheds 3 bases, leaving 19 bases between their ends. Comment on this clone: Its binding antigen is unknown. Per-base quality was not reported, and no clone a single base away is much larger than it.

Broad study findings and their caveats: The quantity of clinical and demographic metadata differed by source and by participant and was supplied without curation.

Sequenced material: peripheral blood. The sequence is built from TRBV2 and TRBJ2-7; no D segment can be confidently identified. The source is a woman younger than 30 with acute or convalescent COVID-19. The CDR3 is CASKRNGGRNYEQYF. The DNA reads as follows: TGTGCCAGCAAGAGGAATGGCGGCAGAAACTACGAGCAGTACTTC. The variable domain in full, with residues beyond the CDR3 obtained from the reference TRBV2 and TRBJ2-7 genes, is EPEVTQTPSHQVTQMGQEVILRCVPISNHLYFYWYRQILGQKVEFLVSFYNNEISEKSEIFDDQFSVERPDGSNFTLKIRSTKLEDSAMYFCASKRNGGRNYEQYFGPGTRLTVT.